Below, 19 T cell receptor beta chains from the same sample are listed, as sequenced in a study of cytomegalovirus exposure and HLA in healthy donors. Here immunoSEQ multiplex PCR was the method, and the copy in TCRdb shows in-frame clones only, minus some. The sample lists about 150,000 clones, about 94% occurring once. The sample was PBMCs. All receptors come from a man between 18 and 35 years old in good health and CMV-seropositive.

The chain recombines TRBV27 with TRBJ2-3, with D possibly being TRBD2 (6 bases). V shed 2 bases and J shed 1 base, with 22 bases lying between them. CDR1 is MNHEY, CDR2 SMNVEV, per germline (reference sequence). This CDR3 region has 19 residues. The CDR3 nucleotides read TGTGCCAGCAGTTTAACGTCACAGGAGGGTACCCTCGGCACAGATACGCAGTATTTT. It yields the protein CASSLTSQEGTLGTDTQYF.

This rearrangement joins TRBV28 to TRBJ2-5, with D perhaps matching TRBD2 (6 bases). There are 13 residues in the CDR3. Germline V gene lookup returns CDR1 MDHEN and CDR2 SYDVKM. Trimming cost V 6 bases and J 4 bases, with 12 bases left between them. CDR3 loop: CASRGRDSETQYF. In DNA form, the CDR3 reads TGTGCCAGCAGGGGCCGGGACTCAGAGACCCAGTACTTC.

The rearrangement joins TRBV5-1 to TRBJ1-1; D call uncertain. Germline V CDR1 and CDR2: SGHRS, YFSETQ. Trimming pared 1 base from V and 6 bases from J, leaving 16 bases between. The CDR3 sequence is 15 residues long. The CDR3 loop reads CASSLSLGRRAEAFF. As DNA, the CDR3 is TGCGCCAGCAGCTTGAGTTTGGGGAGAAGGGCTGAAGCTTTCTTT.

The J gene is TRBJ2-7, the V gene TRBV4-2; 8 bases are shared with TRBD2. The CDR3 spans 14 residues. Germline V gene data show CDR1 as LGHNA and CDR2 as YNFKEQ. The V gene end was trimmed by 5 bases and the J gene end by 3 bases; junction bases not matched to a gene: 6. CDR3 DNA: TGTGCCAGCAGCTACCGGACTAGCAACTACGAGCAGTACTTC. It specifies CASSYRTSNYEQYF.

This clone has more than one count but fewer than ten. V is TRBV5-1 and J is TRBJ2-5; D is unresolved. Trimming pared 7 bases from V and 4 bases from J, leaving 8 bases between. CDR1 and CDR2 from the germline V gene are SGHRS and YFSETQ. This CDR3 has 11 residues. The CDR3 loop reads CASAISETQYF. CDR3 coding DNA: TGCGCCAGCGCGATCTCAGAGACCCAGTACTTC.

The chain has TRBV2 and TRBJ2-5, with 12 bases fitting TRBD1. The J segment lost 5 bases and the V segment lost 7 bases, leaving 8 bases of the junction unmatched. Germline V gene sequence: CDR1 SNHLY, CDR2 FYNNEI. The CDR3 has 15 amino acids. In nucleotides, the CDR3 is TGTGCCAGCACCTTAGGGACAGGGGGCGGGGAGACCCAGTACTTC. It codes for CASTLGTGGGETQYF.

In this sample, this clone turned up once. The CDR3, as DNA: TGCGCCAGCAGTCCAGGTGGGAACACCGGGGAGCTGTTTTTT. It codes for CASSPGGNTGELFF. V usage is TRBV5-1 and J usage is TRBJ2-2, with D unclear. Between the trimmed V and J ends, which lost 5 bases and 1 base, there was a span of 9 bases. The germline CDR1 and CDR2 sequences are SGHRS and YFSETQ. This CDR3 comprises 14 residues.

This chain uses TRBV28 with TRBJ1-2; possibly TRBD1 for D (5 bases). V lost 2 bases to trimming and J lost 8 bases, with 27 bases between them. This CDR3 is 18 amino acids long. Germline-derived CDR1 and CDR2 are MDHEN and SYDVKM. CDR3 bases: TGTGCCAGCAGTTTAGTCGATACCCGGGACTGGGATAGGTGGGGCTACACCTTC. Amino acid sequence: CASSLVDTRDWDRWGYTF.

DNA for the CDR3: TGTGCCAGCAGCACAGGTGGGTTGTACGGCTACACCTTC. Encoded protein: CASSTGGLYGYTF. The gene calls are TRBV9 and TRBJ1-2; possibly TRBD1 for D (5 bases). The germline CDR1 and CDR2 sequences are SGDLS and YYNGEE. V lost 4 bases and J 8 bases, leaving 15 bases between the germline ends. The CDR3 consists of 13 residues.

This clone was detected only once. V and J are TRBV30 and TRBJ2-1; weak D call: TRBD2 (7 bases). The CDR3 covers 14 residues. Germline V lookup: CDR1 GTSNPN, CDR2 SVGIG (reference sequence). The V end lost 2 bases, the J end lost 8 bases, and 16 bases lay between the germline ends. CDR3 amino acids: CAWSPGAGEHEQFF. DNA for the CDR3: TGTGCCTGGAGTCCGGGGGCGGGAGAACATGAGCAGTTCTTC.

V and J are TRBV28 and TRBJ1-5, with TRBD1 as a possible D gene (5 bases). From germline, CDR1 is MDHEN and CDR2 SYDVKM. Trimming took 8 bases from V and 0 from J, leaving 17 bases between them. The CDR3 covers 16 residues. In DNA form, the CDR3 reads TGTGCCAGCCCCCCTCGGCAGGGCGTTAGCAATCAGCCCCAGCATTTT. This encodes CASPPRQGVSNQPQHF.

The genes are TRBV5-1 and TRBJ2-3; 7 nucleotides align to TRBD2. J was trimmed by 6 bases and V by 1 base; bases with no gene match: 11. Germline CDR1 reads SGHRS; CDR2 reads YFSETQ. The CDR3 extends over 16 amino acids. CDR3 sequence: CASSLIAGPKADTQYF. The DNA of the CDR3 is TGCGCCAGCAGCTTGATAGCGGGCCCTAAGGCGGATACGCAGTATTTT.

The chain employs TRBV9 and TRBJ1-1; D possibly corresponds to TRBD1 (6 bases). The germline V and J ends were trimmed by 3 bases and 1 base, with 10 bases remaining between them. The CDR3 is 14 residues long. Germline CDR1 is SGDLS and CDR2 is YYNGEE. The CDR3 nucleotides are TGTGCCAGCAGCGGGACAGTATCGAACACTGAAGCTTTCTTT. Amino acid sequence: CASSGTVSNTEAFF.

The chain is built from TRBV5-1 and TRBJ2-1; 12 nucleotides line up with TRBD2. V lost 4 bases and J lost 2; bases outside the gene matches: 7. The CDR3 has 17 amino acids. CDR1 is SGHRS, CDR2 YFSETQ, per germline. As DNA, the CDR3 is TGCGCCAGCAGCCCTCGACTAGCGGGAGACCCCTACAATGAGCAGTTCTTC. This sequence encodes CASSPRLAGDPYNEQFF.

The rearrangement joins TRBV29-1 to TRBJ2-3, with unresolved D. Trimming left V 7 bases short and J 0 bases short, with 14 bases between. The CDR3 totals 14 residues. The germline V gene encodes CDR1 SQVTM and CDR2 ANQGSEA. CDR3 residues: CSAHTATSTDTQYF. CDR3 in DNA: TGCAGCGCCCACACAGCTACTAGCACAGATACGCAGTATTTT.

V and J are TRBV7-2 and TRBJ2-1; 10 bases are shared with TRBD1. This CDR3 spans 15 amino acids. Germline CDR1 and CDR2: SGHTA and FQGNSA. J gave up 9 bases and V 4 bases, and 9 bases lay outside the gene matches. CDR3 amino acids: CASSYRDRGEGEQFF. The DNA of the CDR3 is TGTGCCAGCAGCTACCGGGACAGGGGAGAGGGTGAGCAGTTCTTC.

The V and J genes are TRBV7-9 and TRBJ2-7; TRBD1 aligns across 9 bases. Germline V gene sequence: CDR1 SEHNR, CDR2 FQNEAQ (reference sequence). J lost 3 bases, V lost 5 bases, and 8 bases had no gene match. There are 15 residues in the CDR3. In nucleotides, the CDR3 is TGTGCCAGCAGCCACAGGGGGACAGGGATCTACGAGCAGTACTTC. Translating gives CASSHRGTGIYEQYF.

This chain connects TRBV7-8 to TRBJ2-7, with 15 bases identical to TRBD2. V lost 5 bases and J lost 1; bases outside the gene matches: 9. Per germline, CDR1 SGHVS and CDR2 FQNEAQ. The CDR3 is 18 amino acids. The CDR3 sequence is CASSHGLAGGRGSYEQYF. In DNA, the CDR3 is TGTGCCAGCAGCCACGGACTAGCGGGAGGGAGAGGTTCCTACGAGCAGTACTTC.

This clone was detected once. J is TRBJ1-2 and V is TRBV5-4, with a weak D call TRBD1 (5 bases). Germline V gene data show CDR1 as SGHNT and CDR2 as YYREEE (reference sequence). V was trimmed by 0 bases and J by 4 bases, leaving 10 bases between them. The CDR3 covers 14 residues. CDR3 nucleotide sequence: TGTGCCAGCAGCTTGGGGGGCATAGGCTATGGCTACACCTTC. It yields the protein CASSLGGIGYGYTF.